These 10 T cell receptor beta chains share one sample of origin, sequenced in a study of cytomegalovirus exposure and HLA in healthy donors. PCR used 60 Vbeta primers and 13 Jbeta primers. This table comes from immunoSEQ multiplex PCR, and its TCRdb copy is limited to in-frame clones, with some not included. The sample records 63,000 or so clones, about 80% being singletons. The material sequenced was PBMCs. The receptor source for this set is a woman aged 30 to 39 in good health and CMV-seronegative.

The table lists this clone with a few counts. The rearrangement joins TRBV7-2 to TRBJ1-1; 7 bases fit TRBD1. V dropped 2 bases and J dropped 4; count of bases not matched to a gene: 7. The CDR3 is made up of 15 amino acids. The V gene's germline CDR1 is SGHTA and CDR2 FQGNSA. The CDR3 nucleotides read TGTGCCAGCAGCTTAATCGACAGGGTAGGCACTGAAGCTTTCTTT. Protein: CASSLIDRVGTEAFF.

J is TRBJ2-7 and V is TRBV5-1, with D perhaps matching TRBD1 (6 bases). Germline assignment: CDR1 SGHRS and CDR2 YFSETQ. Trimming removed 1 base from V and 4 bases from J, with 9 bases in between. The CDR3 runs to 13 residues. The CDR3 DNA sequence: TGCGCCAGCAGCTTGACAGGGAATTACGAGCAGTACTTC. The encoded protein is CASSLTGNYEQYF.

This clone was seen just once. The chain recombines TRBV6-5 with TRBJ1-2; maybe TRBD1 (6 bases). CDR3 length: 14 amino acids. V was pared by 8 bases and J by 4 bases, with 17 bases between. CDR1 and CDR2 from the germline V gene are MNHEY and SVGAGI. The CDR3 loop is CASWDTRTFYGYTF. The CDR3, as DNA: TGTGCCAGCTGGGACACCCGAACTTTCTATGGCTACACCTTC.

The chain uses TRBV30 and TRBJ2-7, with 7 positions matching TRBD2. CDR1 is GTSNPN, CDR2 SVGIG, per germline (reference sequence). The V and J ends lost 0 bases and 5 bases, in that order; junction bases with no gene match: 10. The CDR3 sequence is 15 residues long. This CDR3 is CAWSVYGGSRHEQYF. The DNA for the CDR3 is TGTGCCTGGAGTGTATACGGCGGGAGTCGCCACGAGCAGTACTTC.

This chain links TRBV9 with TRBJ2-7, with D maybe TRBD2 (6 bases). This CDR3 is 14 amino acids long. V lost 4 bases and J lost 3, with 14 bases in between. Per the germline V gene, CDR1 is SGDLS and CDR2 is YYNGEE. The DNA of the CDR3 is TGTGCCAGCAGCCTCGGGGGACCGAGCTACGAGCAGTACTTC. This gives the protein CASSLGGPSYEQYF.

The chain uses TRBV5-1 and TRBJ1-4, with a tentative D call TRBD1 (6 bases). Germline V CDR1 and CDR2: SGHRS, YFSETQ. Trimming cost V 5 bases and J 8 bases, with 16 bases left between them. This CDR3 spans 14 amino acids. The CDR3 region has the DNA TGCGCCAGCAGTCAAGGGGGTGGAGAAGAAAAACTGTTTTTT. Protein product: CASSQGGGEEKLFF.

The chain couples TRBV29-1 to TRBJ2-3; D call uncertain. Germline V gene data show CDR1 as SQVTM and CDR2 as ANQGSEA. With 6 bases removed from V and 0 bases from J, the gap between germline ends came to 13 bases. The CDR3 length is 14 residues. This CDR3 is CSVFILASTDTQYF. CDR3 DNA: TGCAGCGTCTTTATTTTAGCTAGCACAGATACGCAGTATTTT.

This chain uses TRBV30 with TRBJ1-1, with a possible D match to TRBD1 (6 bases). The CDR3 runs to 16 residues. The V end lost 5 bases, the J end lost 0 bases, and 19 bases lay between the germline ends. The germline CDR1 and CDR2 sequences are GTSNPN and SVGIG (reference sequence). CDR3 DNA sequence: TGTGCCTGGCAAGAGGCTACAGGGATGTTGAACACTGAAGCTTTCTTT. It encodes CAWQEATGMLNTEAFF.

This clone showed up many times. The CDR3 is CASSLSGGGKLFF. The CDR3 region has the DNA TGTGCCAGCAGCTTAAGCGGGGGAGGAAAACTGTTTTTT. The genes are TRBV7-9 and TRBJ1-4; tentatively, D is TRBD1 (5 bases). This CDR3 comprises 13 residues. V was pared by 2 bases and J by 10 bases, with 11 bases between. Germline loops: CDR1 SEHNR, CDR2 FQNEAQ (reference sequence). The variable domain in full, completed from reference TRBV7-9 and TRBJ1-4, reads DTGVSQNPRHKITKRGQNVTFRCDPISEHNRLYWYRQTLGQGPEFLTYFQNEAQLEKSRLLSDRFSAERPKGSFSTLEIQRTEQGDSAMYLCASSLSGGGKLFFGSGTQLSVL.

CDR3 DNA sequence: TGTGCCAGCAAATCGATCCTACAGGGTTACAACAATGAGCAGTTCTTC. The encoded protein is CASKSILQGYNNEQFF. V gene TRBV25-1 combines with J gene TRBJ2-1; possible D gene TRBD1, 6 bases. This CDR3 has 16 residues. The germline V gene encodes CDR1 MGHDK and CDR2 SYGVNS. V lost 7 bases to trimming and J lost 5 bases, with 21 bases between them.